This record looks at one TCR beta chain sequence and its context. This record comes from a study of T cell changes during pregnancy in multiple sclerosis. Here immunoSEQ multiplex PCR was the method, and the copy in TCRdb shows in-frame clones only, minus some. The table includes fewer than 85,000 clones, 80% to 95% detected once. CDR3 size: 14 residues. Trimming removed 3 bases from V and 5 bases from J, with 11 bases in between. Germline V CDR1 and CDR2: SGHDT, YYEEEE. The sequence came from a female donor in good health, enrolled as a control in a pregnancy study. This specimen was peripheral blood, taken in the first trimester of pregnancy. This chain connects TRBV5-6 to TRBJ2-2, with D maybe TRBD2 (6 bases). This chain's CDR3 is CASSWGEETGELFF. The CDR3, as DNA: TGTGCCAGCAGCTGGGGGGAGGAAACCGGGGAGCTGTTTTTT. The whole variable domain, remainder taken from reference TRBV5-6 and TRBJ2-2, is DAGVTQSPTHLIKTRGQQVTLRCSPKSGHDTVSWYQQALGQGPQFIFQYYEEEERQRGNFPDRFSGHQFPNYSSELNVNALLLGDSALYLCASSWGEETGELFFGEGSRLTVL.